This T cell receptor (beta chain) was retrieved from a study of OX40 agonist ivuxolimab in advanced cancers. As for the study in general: Averaging 60 years in age, with a range of about 23 to 85, the cohort was about 85% male.

Study-level points and caveats: Some of the lowest clonal expansion was seen in partial responders at 0.1-3.0 mg/kg.

This clone has only a few counts. Its specificity is not known. Data came from immunoSEQ multiplex PCR; TCRdb stores just in-frame clones and leaves some out. Of approximately 74,000 clones in the sample, 80% to 95% were seen once. Germline V gives CDR1 SGHTA, CDR2 FQGNSA. Trimming stripped 1 base from V and 6 bases from J, with 11 bases between. CDR3 length: 14 residues. Sample: CD4+ or CD8+ T cells sorted from blood, taken in a trial of the OX40 agonist ivuxolimab. The rearrangement links TRBV7-2 to TRBJ2-3; D is unresolved. This receptor was identified in an adult with an advanced solid tumor such as melanoma, head and neck, liver or kidney cancer. The CDR3 here is CASSLVLVQDTQYF. The CDR3 region has the DNA TGTGCCAGCAGCTTAGTTCTAGTTCAGGATACGCAGTATTTT.